The clone carrying this T cell receptor (beta chain) was recorded once. What it recognizes is unknown. The repertoire was sequenced with immunoSEQ multiplex PCR; TCRdb's copy has only in-frame clones and lacks some. Of about 69,000 clones listed, approximately 91% are singletons. Autoimmune disease history or systemic immunosuppression barred patients. Germline CDR1 is SEHNR and CDR2 is FQNEAQ (reference sequence). The CDR3 is 11 amino acids. V shed 4 bases and J shed 7 bases, with 8 bases lying between them. The entry originates in a study of OX40 agonist ivuxolimab in advanced cancers. In the study overall: Patients receiving dose escalation had hepatocellular carcinoma, melanoma, renal cell or head and neck cancer. Overall study results and limits: Among the lowest peripheral clonal expansion occurred in 0.1-3.0 mg/kg partial responders. Expanded clones tended on average to be more numerous among CD8+ T cells than CD4+.

Sequenced material: CD4+ or CD8+ T cells sorted from blood, taken in a trial of the OX40 agonist ivuxolimab. The sequence was obtained from an adult with an advanced solid tumor such as melanoma, head and neck, liver or kidney cancer. This chain uses TRBV7-9 with TRBJ2-7; D might be TRBD2 (5 bases). The CDR3 DNA reads TGTGCCAGCAGCTACCAGCGGGAGCAGTACTTC. This codes for CASSYQREQYF. Full variable domain (missing parts from reference TRBV7-9 and TRBJ2-7): DTGVSQNPRHKITKRGQNVTFRCDPISEHNRLYWYRQTLGQGPEFLTYFQNEAQLEKSRLLSDRFSAERPKGSFSTLEIQRTEQGDSAMYLCASSYQREQYFGPGTRLTVT.